This TCR beta chain was recorded in a study of blood T cell repertoires in COVID-19. Across the study: PBMCs, B-cell-depleted T cells, or T cells provided the cDNA or gDNA that made up the material.

Recovered Cohort 3 donors showed two negative PCRs, clearance, or symptom resolution. This clone was counted once. The V end was cut by 3 bases, the J end by 2 bases, with 14 bases between. The CDR3 covers 16 residues. CDR1 and CDR2 (germline): LNHDA, SQIVND (reference sequence). In the original processing: The assay estimated nucleated cells by amplifying reference gene primers. Profiled with immunoSEQ multiplex PCR; TCRdb holds only in-frame clones, not every one. That table supplies the V and J calls and clone size; D and trimming were determined from the DNA. The table lists 250,000 or so clones, 80% to 90% of them singletons, with about 1.6% in the top ten.

The TCR was taken from a man aged 35-49 years who had recovered from COVID-19. V and J are TRBV19 and TRBJ1-5; D might be TRBD1 (6 bases). The sequenced sample consisted of PBMCs or T cells enriched from blood (not recorded which). CDR3 DNA: TGTGCCAGTAGTATTCCTTCACAGGGTCGCAATCAGCCCCAGCATTTT. As protein: CASSIPSQGRNQPQHF.